What follows are 27 T cell receptor beta chains derived from one specimen sequenced in a study of PD-L1 blockade in urothelial cancer. The repertoire was sequenced with immunoSEQ multiplex PCR; TCRdb's copy has only in-frame clones and lacks some. Here the sample spans some 80,000 clones, around four fifths being singletons. Specified time point: pretreatment peripheral blood. The specimen comprised PBMCs, sampled around atezolizumab (anti-PD-L1) treatment. The receptors stem from a man in his forties or fifties with urothelial cancer.

The rearrangement joins TRBV30 to TRBJ1-2, with D unresolved. V dropped 0 bases and J dropped 8 bases, with 10 bases sitting between them. Germline loops: CDR1 GTSNPN, CDR2 SVGIG (reference sequence). The CDR3 runs to 12 residues. CDR3 loop: CAWSVSQVGYTF. The CDR3 nucleotides read TGTGCCTGGAGTGTCAGTCAGGTCGGCTACACCTTC.

The chain joins TRBV6-1 to TRBJ1-2, with TRBD1 as a possible D gene (5 bases). This CDR3 is 15 amino acids long. Trimming took off 6 bases at V and 3 bases at J, with 17 bases between the two ends. The V gene's germline CDR1 is MNHNS and CDR2 SASEGT. The CDR3 reads CASRGGPRLDYGYTF. DNA of the CDR3: TGTGCCAGCAGGGGGGGACCTCGACTGGACTATGGCTACACCTTC.

The chain carries TRBV19 and TRBJ2-5; 8 bases fit TRBD1. CDR1 LNHDA and CDR2 SQIVND come from the germline V gene (reference sequence). V lost 9 bases to trimming and J lost 4 bases; unmatched junction nucleotides: 10. The CDR3 loop spans 14 amino acids. This chain's CDR3 is CASRPGGQGETQYF. In DNA form, the CDR3 reads TGTGCCAGCCGGCCGGGTGGACAGGGAGAGACCCAGTACTTC.

This chain links TRBV5-1 with TRBJ2-5; 8 bases map to TRBD2. CDR1 and CDR2 from the germline V gene are SGHRS and YFSETQ. J was trimmed by 0 bases and V by 1 base; bases with no gene match: 5. The CDR3 runs 16 residues. CDR3 sequence (DNA): TGCGCCAGCAGCTTGTGGCTAGCGGGCAACCAAGAGACCCAGTACTTC. Amino acids: CASSLWLAGNQETQYF.

V usage is TRBV15 and J usage is TRBJ1-4, with 7 bases matching TRBD1. Per germline, CDR1 LNHNV and CDR2 YYDKDF (reference sequence). J was trimmed by 3 bases and V by 8 bases; bases with no gene match: 6. The length of the CDR3 is 14 residues. The CDR3 coding sequence is TGTGCCACCGCCCCCGACAGGGCTAATGAAAAACTGTTTTTT. Protein sequence: CATAPDRANEKLFF.

CDR3 sequence reads: CASSVTTDIRTGELFF. CDR3 bases: TGTGCCAGCAGCGTAACCACGGACATCCGGACCGGGGAGCTGTTTTTT. The chain recombines TRBV9 with TRBJ2-2; D perhaps matches TRBD1 (5 bases). This CDR3 contains 16 residues. Trimming removed 1 base at V and 5 bases at J, with 15 bases between. Germline lookup yields CDR1 SGDLS and CDR2 YYNGEE.

The chain carries TRBV6-1 and TRBJ2-3, with D possibly matching TRBD2 (5 bases). Germline-derived CDR1 and CDR2 are MNHNS and SASEGT. The V end was cut by 2 bases, the J end by 4 bases, with 10 bases between. This CDR3 has 14 residues. CDR3 loop: CASSESGRPDTQYF. The CDR3, as DNA: TGTGCCAGCAGTGAAAGCGGCAGACCAGATACGCAGTATTTT.

The rearrangement links TRBV18 to TRBJ2-5; D is perhaps TRBD1 (5 bases). The CDR3 consists of 16 residues. Trimming removed 6 bases at V and 2 bases at J, with 19 bases between. CDR1 KGHSH and CDR2 LQKENI come from the germline V gene. The CDR3 region has the DNA TGTGCCAGCTCTCGAAGGACGGACACTATACAAGAGACCCAGTACTTC. This translates into CASSRRTDTIQETQYF.

This chain joins TRBV19 and TRBJ2-2, with 8 bases matching TRBD2. Germline CDR1 is LNHDA and CDR2 is SQIVND (reference sequence). The CDR3 consists of 15 residues. J was trimmed by 7 bases and V by 6 bases; bases with no gene match: 10. The CDR3 sequence: CASRVAGGQVGELFF. The CDR3 bases are TGTGCCAGTAGGGTTGCGGGAGGCCAGGTCGGGGAGCTGTTTTTT.

The chain has TRBV6-1 and TRBJ2-1; D gene unclear. Germline loops: CDR1 MNHNS, CDR2 SASEGT. Trimming pared 2 bases from V and 11 bases from J, leaving 13 bases between. The CDR3 sequence is 13 residues long. In DNA form, the CDR3 reads TGTGCCAGCAGTGAAATAGTTACCGCCCAGCAGTTCTTC. It translates to CASSEIVTAQQFF.

This clone was seen once. The gene calls are TRBV5-1 and TRBJ2-3; D ambiguous. The CDR3 covers 14 residues. Germline V CDR1 and CDR2: SGHRS, YFSETQ. Trimming pared 6 bases from V and 2 bases from J, leaving 13 bases between. The CDR3 loop is CASTDSPNTDTQYF. Written as DNA, the CDR3 is TGCGCCAGCACTGACTCCCCTAACACAGATACGCAGTATTTT.

The rearrangement joins TRBV7-9 to TRBJ1-5; 8 bases map to TRBD1. The trim removed 3 bases at V and 4 bases at J, leaving 8 bases unmatched. Germline values: CDR1 SEHNR, CDR2 FQNEAQ (reference sequence). This CDR3 has 16 amino acids. CDR3 residues: CASSFGGTGANQPQHF. The CDR3 DNA is TGTGCCAGCAGCTTCGGTGGGACAGGAGCTAATCAGCCCCAGCATTTT.

This clone was observed a single time. This sequence joins TRBV25-1 and TRBJ2-5; the D gene is possibly TRBD2 (5 bases). The CDR3 spans 14 residues. In germline, CDR1 is MGHDK, CDR2 SYGVNS. The germline V and J ends were trimmed by 2 bases and 5 bases, with 12 bases remaining between them. The CDR3 protein is CASSETQPGETQYF. The CDR3 nucleotides are TGTGCCAGCAGTGAAACCCAGCCGGGGGAGACCCAGTACTTC.

The V gene is TRBV9, the J gene TRBJ2-7; a weak D match, TRBD1 (5 bases). The V end lost 0 bases, the J end lost 1 base, and 17 bases lay between the germline ends. The germline V gene encodes CDR1 SGDLS and CDR2 YYNGEE. This CDR3 is built from 17 residues. The DNA of the CDR3 is TGTGCCAGCAGCGTAGCACCAACAGGTACCATTTCCTACGAGCAGTACTTC. Translation gives CASSVAPTGTISYEQYF.

This clone was seen once. V and J are TRBV4-1 and TRBJ1-5; TRBD1 matches 8 bases. V shed 3 bases, J shed 7 bases, and the junction held 8 bases outside the gene matches. CDR3 length equals 15 residues. Per germline, CDR1 MGHRA and CDR2 YSYEKL. CDR3 nucleotides: TGCGCCAGCAGCCACGGGACAGGTGGAGGGCAGCCCCAGCATTTT. Encoded protein: CASSHGTGGGQPQHF.

The chain couples TRBV30 to TRBJ2-7; D may be TRBD1 (6 bases). Trimming took 4 bases from V and 5 from J, leaving 9 bases between them. Germline loops: CDR1 GTSNPN, CDR2 SVGIG (reference sequence). The CDR3 is 11 residues long. The chain's CDR3 is CAWTTGNEQYF. The CDR3 DNA sequence: TGTGCCTGGACCACAGGGAACGAGCAGTACTTC.

The chain carries TRBV19 and TRBJ2-3, with 8 bases lining up with TRBD1. The J segment lost 4 bases and the V segment lost 10 bases, leaving 10 bases of the junction unmatched. The CDR3 runs to 14 residues. Germline V gene sequence: CDR1 LNHDA, CDR2 SQIVND (reference sequence). This CDR3 reads CATSRDRTPDTQYF. CDR3 in DNA: TGTGCCACGTCCCGGGACAGGACGCCAGATACGCAGTATTTT.

This clone was found a few times. The V and J genes are TRBV19 and TRBJ1-1; D is unresolved. V was cut by 7 bases and J by 7 bases, with 13 bases left in between. The CDR3 loop spans 12 amino acids. Germline V CDR1 and CDR2: LNHDA, SQIVND (reference sequence). The CDR3 bases are TGTGCCAGTACCCAATTCACGGGTGAAGCTTTCTTT. Residues: CASTQFTGEAFF.

V gene TRBV6-1 combines with J gene TRBJ2-7; TRBD2 agrees at 7 bases. J lost 7 bases, V lost 1 base, and 7 bases had no gene match. Germline CDR1 MNHNS, CDR2 SASEGT. There are 14 residues in the CDR3. DNA of the CDR3: TGTGCCAGCAGTGAAGGATTAGCGGGTACTGAGCAGTACTTC. Residues: CASSEGLAGTEQYF.

The chain uses TRBV5-8 and TRBJ2-1, with a possible D match to TRBD2 (5 bases). Germline assignment: CDR1 SGHTS and CDR2 YDEGEE. CDR3 length: 15 residues. V was pared by 0 bases and J by 0 bases, with 7 bases between. The CDR3: CASSLGLSSYNEQFF. Here the CDR3 DNA reads TGTGCCAGCAGCTTGGGACTATCCTCCTACAATGAGCAGTTCTTC. The whole variable domain, filled in from reference TRBV5-8 and TRBJ2-1, reads EAGVTQSPTHLIKTRGQQATLRCSPISGHTSVYWYQQALGLGLQFLLWYDEGEERNRGNFPPRFSGRQFPNYSSELNVNALELEDSALYLCASSLGLSSYNEQFFGPGTRLTVL.

This chain connects TRBV19 to TRBJ2-5, with TRBD2 as a possible D gene (5 bases). The DNA end favors TRBJ2-7, so the J call may be wrong. This CDR3 contains 14 residues. Germline V gene sequence: CDR1 LNHDA, CDR2 SQIVND (reference sequence). The CDR3 coding sequence is TGTGCCAGTAGTATAGTGGGAGAGAGTTACGAGCAGTACTTC. Protein product: CASSIVGESYEQYF.

V gene TRBV7-9 combines with J gene TRBJ2-2; 8 bases line up with TRBD1. The ends lost 5 bases at V and 3 bases at J; junction bases unmatched: 5. Germline V gene sequence: CDR1 SEHNR, CDR2 FQNEAQ (reference sequence). This CDR3 region has 15 residues. The CDR3 region has the DNA TGTGCCAGCAGCCACGGACAGGGCTACACCGGGGAGCTGTTTTTT. It is translated as CASSHGQGYTGELFF.

The V and J genes are TRBV7-2 and TRBJ2-1, with 7 bases identical to TRBD2. The germline CDR1 and CDR2 sequences are SGHTA and FQGNSA. Germline trimming cut 5 bases from V and 6 bases from J; bases unmatched to any gene: 10. The CDR3 contains 15 residues. CDR3 residues: CASSPPTGGSNEQFF. CDR3 coding DNA: TGTGCCAGCAGCCCACCCACGGGCGGGAGCAATGAGCAGTTCTTC.

This clone was seen a single time. The gene calls are TRBV6-1 and TRBJ1-3; no clear D gene. CDR1 MNHNS and CDR2 SASEGT come from the germline V gene. V lost 7 bases to trimming and J lost 4 bases, with 5 bases between them. The CDR3 spans 11 residues. CDR3 nucleotides: TGTGCCAGCACTGCGGGAAACACCATATATTTT. Translated, it gives CASTAGNTIYF.

The chain has TRBV28 and TRBJ1-5; tentatively, D is TRBD1 (5 bases). This CDR3 has 14 residues. The germline CDR1 and CDR2 sequences are MDHEN and SYDVKM. Deletions cut 3 bases from V and 4 bases from J, with 10 bases between. The CDR3, as DNA: TGTGCCAGCAGTTTGCAAGGGGTTAATCAGCCCCAGCATTTT. The encoded protein is CASSLQGVNQPQHF.

V and J are TRBV27 and TRBJ2-1; 8 nucleotides align to TRBD2. With 1 base clipped from V and 0 bases from J, the junction kept 2 bases outside the gene matches. Germline V gene lookup returns CDR1 MNHEY and CDR2 SMNVEV (reference sequence). This CDR3 is built from 16 residues. The CDR3 here is CASSLWSGSSYNEQFF. In nucleotides, the CDR3 is TGTGCCAGCAGTTTATGGAGCGGGAGCTCCTACAATGAGCAGTTCTTC.

This clone was seen only a few times. The rearrangement links TRBV9 to TRBJ1-2, with D hard to call. CDR3 length equals 17 residues. Germline CDR1 is SGDLS and CDR2 is YYNGEE. V was trimmed by 0 bases and J by 0 bases, leaving 15 bases between them. CDR3 sequence: CASSVGWRAAANYGYTF. Here the CDR3 DNA reads TGTGCCAGCAGCGTAGGGTGGCGAGCGGCAGCTAACTATGGCTACACCTTC.